This T cell receptor (beta chain) is drawn from a study of blood T cells in healthy people across ages. The CDR3 has 14 amino acids. Trimming shortened V by 1 base and J by 3 bases, and 10 bases separated the two germline ends. Germline CDR1 reads SGHTA; CDR2 reads FQGNSA. This clonotype was seen ten or more times. Alongside a J-beta primer mix, a sample-barcoded 5' primer served in a second PCR lasting 7 to 11 cycles. Via MiXCR, TCRdb re-called the 5' RACE reads, giving one row per CDR3 protein. Of over 1,500,000 distinct CDR3 sequences listed, about 39% were seen once; the top ten hold 20% to 25%. The V call is TRBV7-2, the J call TRBJ2-7; tentative D call: TRBD2 (5 bases). The sequence came from a human donor in good health. Sequencing used blood. The CDR3 region has the DNA TGTGCCAGCAGCTTAGAAGGCGGGTACTACGAGCAGTACTTC. Its translation: CASSLEGGYYEQYF.